These 15 T cell receptor beta chains were all obtained from the same sample, sequenced in a study of T-cell memory formation after mild COVID-19. MiXCR, run by TCRdb on the 5' RACE reads, gives a single entry per CDR3 protein. The sample consists of about 440,000 distinct CDR3 sequences, 15% to 20% of them appearing once. The sample taken for sequencing was PBMCs or a T cell subset sorted from them (not recorded which). These receptors were taken from an adult woman who had mild COVID-19 (a few samples of this study predate the infection). Cell type and time point are not known.

V and J are TRBV24-1 and TRBJ1-1; D not resolved. Germline V gene sequence: CDR1 KGHDR, CDR2 SFDVKD. Trimming left V 8 bases short and J 14 bases short, with 17 bases between. This CDR3 is built from 11 residues. The CDR3 loop is CATTTARLKFF. CDR3 in DNA: TGTGCCACCACTACAGCCCGACTTAAGTTCTTT.

This clonotype was picked up many times. The chain employs TRBV5-1 and TRBJ1-1; D unresolved. CDR1 and CDR2 (germline): SGHRS, YFSETQ. The V and J ends lost 2 bases and 2 bases respectively, with 10 bases between them. CDR3 length equals 14 residues. CDR3 loop: CASSFTGLNTEAFF. The CDR3 DNA follows: TGCGCCAGCAGCTTTACCGGCCTTAACACTGAAGCTTTCTTT.

This clonotype was observed a handful of times. The chain has TRBV5-3 and TRBJ2-3, with D unclear. TRBV5-3 has ORF status, its function being uncertain. The CDR3 totals 12 residues. Trimming stripped 4 bases from V and 6 bases from J, with 9 bases between. This chain's CDR3 is CARSGTADTQYF. The CDR3 coding sequence is TGTGCCAGAAGCGGAACAGCCGATACGCAGTATTTT.

This clonotype has a handful of counts. The rearrangement links TRBV6-6 to TRBJ2-7, with 8 bases fitting TRBD1. CDR1 is MNHNY and CDR2 is SVGAGI in the germline V gene (reference sequence). V shed 10 bases, J shed 5 bases, and the junction held 10 bases outside the gene matches. This CDR3 comprises 13 residues. The CDR3 nucleotides read TGTGCCACCTGGACAGGGTCGGGAAACGAGCAGTACTTC. It specifies CATWTGSGNEQYF.

This chain joins TRBV12-2 and TRBJ2-1; the D call of TRBD1 is as the table states it, not checked on the DNA. TRBV12-2 has pseudogene status. This CDR3 comprises 18 residues. The CDR3 DNA reads TGTGCAAGTCGCTCTTATAATAGGCACGGGGGGCAGTACAATGAGCAGTTCTTC. It yields the protein CASRSYNRHGGQYNEQFF.

This clonotype was found a few times. V and J are TRBV27 and TRBJ2-5; D is ambiguous. V was clipped by 6 bases and J by 0 bases, with 8 bases between them. Germline lookup yields CDR1 MNHEY and CDR2 SMNVEV (reference sequence). The CDR3 is 13 residues long. In nucleotides, the CDR3 is TGTGCCAGCAGCCCCCTGGACCAAGAGACCCAGTACTTC. Its translation: CASSPLDQETQYF.

This clonotype was counted a few times. The chain has TRBV20-1 and TRBJ2-5; 9 nucleotides line up with TRBD2. This CDR3 is 14 amino acids long. With V trimmed by 3 bases and J by 2 bases, 4 bases remained unmatched. Germline CDR1 DFQATT, CDR2 SNEGSKA (reference sequence). CDR3 sequence reads: CSASTSGPQETQYF. CDR3 bases: TGCAGTGCTAGTACTAGCGGGCCACAAGAGACCCAGTACTTC.

The V gene is TRBV25-1, the J gene TRBJ1-5; TRBD1 matches 7 bases. The CDR3 spans 15 residues. The germline gives CDR1 MGHDK, CDR2 SYGVNS. Germline trimming cut 1 base from V and 4 bases from J; bases unmatched to any gene: 4. The DNA of the CDR3 is TGTGCCAGCAGTGAATCGACAGGGAAAAATCAGCCCCAGCATTTT. Residues: CASSESTGKNQPQHF.

This clonotype came up a few times. The chain is built from TRBV3-1 and TRBJ2-2; D could derive from TRBD1 or TRBD2 (7 bases each). The length of the CDR3 is 17 residues. V was clipped by 3 bases and J by 0 bases, with 14 bases between them. Germline lookup yields CDR1 LGHDT and CDR2 YNNKEL (reference sequence). CDR3 loop: CASSHYPGGANTGELFF. Here the CDR3 DNA reads TGTGCCAGCAGCCACTATCCAGGGGGGGCGAACACCGGGGAGCTGTTTTTT.

This clonotype was counted only a few times. The chain recombines TRBV6-5 with TRBJ1-2; a possible D gene is TRBD1 (5 bases). From germline, CDR1 is MNHEY and CDR2 SVGAGI. V gave up 6 bases and J gave up 4 bases, with 15 bases separating them. The CDR3 is made up of 14 amino acids. The CDR3 DNA is TGTGCCAGCAGGGCAGGGAAGTTGAGCTATGGCTACACCTTC. Translating it yields CASRAGKLSYGYTF.

The CDR3 DNA sequence: TGTGCCAGCAGCTTCAGGTGGACAGCCCCTCGGATAGCCAAAAACATTCAGTACTTC. As protein: CASSFRWTAPRIAKNIQYF. The chain employs TRBV7-7 and TRBJ2-4, with a possible D match to TRBD1 (6 bases). Germline V gene sequence: CDR1 SSHAT, CDR2 FNYEAQ (reference sequence). The germline V and J ends were trimmed by 3 bases and 0 bases, with 21 bases remaining between them. The CDR3 runs to 19 residues.

The sample holds a few counts of this clonotype. The chain employs TRBV4-3 and TRBJ2-4; tentatively, D is TRBD1 (6 bases). The CDR3 length is 17 residues. Germline lookup yields CDR1 LGHNA and CDR2 YSLEER. Trimming took 0 bases from V and 1 from J, leaving 13 bases between them. CDR3: CASSQDLERGAKNIQYF. The CDR3 DNA is TGCGCCAGCAGCCAAGATCTTGAGAGGGGGGCCAAAAACATTCAGTACTTC.

This clonotype was detected many times. This chain connects TRBV20-1 to TRBJ2-1; either TRBD1 or TRBD2 may supply D (5 bases each). Germline V lookup: CDR1 DFQATT, CDR2 SNEGSKA (reference sequence). There are 14 residues in the CDR3. V was cut by 6 bases and J by 12 bases, with 24 bases left in between. This CDR3 is CSAKPGRGAGGQFF. The CDR3 DNA is TGCAGTGCCAAACCTGGACGGGGAGCTGGGGGGCAGTTCTTC.

Only a few counts were recorded for this clonotype. The CDR3 coding sequence is TGTGCCAGCAGTTTATTTGGGACTGCCCCGGGGGAGCAGTTCTTC. This translates into CASSLFGTAPGEQFF. The chain has TRBV28 and TRBJ2-1; tentative D call: TRBD2 (6 bases). The CDR3 spans 15 residues. Looked up from germline, CDR1 is MDHEN and CDR2 is SYDVKM. The germline V and J ends were trimmed by 1 base and 10 bases, with 17 bases remaining between them.

A few counts support this clonotype. The chain recombines TRBV7-3 with TRBJ2-5; D might be TRBD1 (6 bases). Germline V lookup: CDR1 SGHTA, CDR2 FQGTGA. V was shortened by 5 bases and J by 2 bases, with 15 bases between the two germline ends. This CDR3 is 15 amino acids long. The CDR3 DNA is TGTGCCAGCAGCCTACAACCGGGACAACAAGAGACCCAGTACTTC. Translated: CASSLQPGQQETQYF.